A selection of T cell receptor beta chains follows, all from one sample in a study of blood T cell repertoires in COVID-19. Some clones are missing from TCRdb's copy, which holds only in-frame ones; the method was immunoSEQ multiplex PCR. This table has under 250,000 clones, roughly four fifths appearing once. Specimen: PBMCs or T cells enriched from blood (not recorded which). These receptors came from a woman between 40 and 55 years old with acute COVID-19. The CDR3 runs from the conserved cysteine through the conserved F or W.

V gene	J gene	CDR3 protein
TRBV5-6	TRBJ2-1	CASSLALADYNEQFF
TRBV11-3	TRBJ2-1	CASSLTPRQGRFNEQFF
TRBV6-2/TRBV6-3	TRBJ2-5	CASSYTSTEQETQYF
TRBV28	TRBJ1-5	CAGGTANSNQPQHF
TRBV10-3	TRBJ2-3	CAISSPAGGQDTQYF
TRBV6-4	TRBJ2-7	CARGIAGDNFFLYEQYF
TRBV7-2	TRBJ1-5	CASSPKGQGYSNQPQHF
TRBV5-4	TRBJ2-7	CASSLGGGPSEQYF
TRBV6-5	TRBJ1-2	CASRTVNNYGYTF
TRBV30	TRBJ1-2	CAWDTRGHNYGYTF
TRBV11-3	TRBJ2-1	CASSSHRLAGGNEQFF
TRBV2	TRBJ2-2	CASKTGPGELFF
TRBV24-1	TRBJ2-1	CATSDSGTGGYEQFF
TRBV7-9	TRBJ1-1	CASTRAGKEAFF
TRBV19	TRBJ2-1	CASRNTGSSYNEQFF
TRBV18	TRBJ2-1	CASSTGEKRAEYNEQFF
TRBV7-2	TRBJ1-1	CASSPLGGAKAFF
TRBV28	TRBJ1-6	CASSTLTESSYNSPLHF
TRBV27	TRBJ1-4	CASSSGGWEKLFF
TRBV11-2	TRBJ2-7	CASSREQGGFYEQYF
TRBV3-1/TRBV3-2	TRBJ1-2	CASSYTTGGNGYTF
TRBV7-2	TRBJ1-2	CASSRRQGVIVGNYGYTF
TRBV7-9	TRBJ2-1	CASSLVWGAYNEQFF
TRBV28	TRBJ1-2	CASSFAGTNYGYTF
TRBV7-3	TRBJ2-5	CASSATGTGGIETQYF
TRBV2	TRBJ1-2	CATAPGQSYGYTF
TRBV12-5	TRBJ1-5	CASGLLQASSNQPQHF
TRBV6-5	TRBJ1-5	CASKRDRGGNQPQHF
TRBV11-2	TRBJ2-1	CASQAGTSGRSLNEQFF
TRBV29-1	TRBJ2-2	CVGGTNTGELFF
TRBV10-2	TRBJ2-7	CASSKHRGNGDEQYF
TRBV7-8	TRBJ2-5	CASTSTARETQYF
TRBV30	TRBJ2-3	CAWNSPPHTDTQYF
TRBV28	TRBJ1-4	CASSNNREKLFF
TRBV19	TRBJ1-5	CASSDGQGFVPQHF
TRBV5-4	TRBJ1-1	CASSPQGANTEAFF
TRBV12-3/TRBV12-4	TRBJ2-1	CASSSGSGTEQFF
TRBV2	TRBJ1-2	CASNQGSRYGYTF
TRBV21-1	TRBJ1-4	CASSNYPKDRATTLVEKLFF
TRBV28	TRBJ1-2	CASSFSLGLYGYTF
TRBV4-3	TRBJ2-5	CASSQDLIGGQETQYF
TRBV23-1	TRBJ2-3	CASSQVTSEADTQYF
TRBV5-1	TRBJ2-7	CASSSGQGIYEQYF
TRBV6-5	TRBJ2-7	CASSSWTSGTYEQYF
TRBV7-2	TRBJ2-2	CASSLARQGFTGELFF
TRBV30	TRBJ1-4	CALGQGGEKLFF
TRBV24-1	TRBJ2-3	CATSDPPSMTDTQYF
TRBV2	TRBJ2-1	CASSLQGGPYNEQFF
TRBV30	TRBJ1-2	CAWNTGGSNYGYTF
TRBV2	TRBJ1-2	CASSEQGAQGYGYTF
TRBV1	TRBJ2-5	CTSSQDRATGWLETQYF
TRBV7-8	TRBJ2-7	CASSPGTGPYEQYF
TRBV18	TRBJ2-2	CASSPRAGVDTGELFF
TRBV10-3	TRBJ2-1	CAIRNSGRQNEQFF